This T cell receptor (beta chain) was found in a study of OX40 agonist ivuxolimab in advanced cancers. Some clones are missing from TCRdb's copy, which holds only in-frame ones; the method was immunoSEQ multiplex PCR. The table lists roughly 40,000 clones, around 89% of them singletons. Study outcomes and limitations: Certain nonresponders additionally had low normalized T-cell clonal expansion. Average numbers of expanded clones were greater in CD8+ T cells than in CD4+. Clonal expansion was seen in CD4+ and CD8+ blood T cells by week 6 at 0.1 to 3.0 mg/kg.

There are 12 residues in the CDR3. The V and J ends lost 6 bases and 1 base respectively, with 9 bases between them. Germline lookup yields CDR1 SQVTM and CDR2 ANQGSEA. Concerning this clone itself: Its antigen is undetermined.

Specimen: CD4+ or CD8+ T cells sorted from blood, collected in a trial of the OX40 agonist ivuxolimab. The J gene is TRBJ1-2, the V gene TRBV29-1; D remains unclear. The sequence was collected from an adult with an advanced solid tumor such as melanoma, head and neck, liver or kidney cancer. CDR3 DNA sequence: TGCAGCGTCGAGGACGGTAACTATGGCTACACCTTC. Protein: CSVEDGNYGYTF. The variable domain in full, with the rest retrieved from reference TRBV29-1 and TRBJ1-2, is SAVISQKPSRDICQRGTSLTIQCQVDSQVTMMFWYRQQPGQSLTLIATANQGSEATYESGFVIDKFPISRPNLTFSTLTVSNMSPEDSSIYLCSVEDGNYGYTFGSGTRLTVV.